These 30 T cell receptor beta chains originate from one sample sequenced in a study of spatial heterogeneity in lung cancer. Using its own MiXCR run on the 5' RACE reads, TCRdb lists one record per CDR3 protein. The sample contains under 80,000 distinct CDR3 sequences, 6.3% of which appear only once. This sample's time point: sample taken at primary tumor resection. The specimen comprised PBMCs, sampled at surgery. The receptor set was obtained from a female donor with early-stage non-small cell lung cancer.

This clonotype was detected ten times or more. CDR3 sequence (DNA): TGTGCCAGCAGTGCCCCAACTAGCGGGGAAGAGACCCAGTACTTC. As protein: CASSAPTSGEETQYF. V usage is TRBV28 and J usage is TRBJ2-5, with 10 nucleotides matching TRBD2. With V trimmed by 5 bases and J by 3 bases, 6 bases remained unmatched. Germline CDR1 MDHEN, CDR2 SYDVKM. The CDR3 covers 15 residues.

The chain uses TRBV11-3 and TRBJ2-2; D is ambiguous. The ends were cut back, 0 bases at V and 2 bases at J, with 10 bases in the middle. Germline V gene sequence: CDR1 SGHNT, CDR2 YENEEA. The CDR3 runs 16 residues. In DNA form, the CDR3 reads TGTGCCAGCAGCTTAGATTGGGCAGTCAACACCGGGGAGCTGTTTTTT. Translation: CASSLDWAVNTGELFF.

The CDR3 protein is CASSYRFTTGNTIYF. CDR3 DNA sequence: TGTGCCAGCAGTTACAGGTTTACAACCGGAAACACCATATATTTT. V and J are TRBV12-3 or TRBV12-4 and TRBJ1-3; a weak D match, TRBD1 (5 bases). The CDR3 consists of 15 residues. The V end lost 4 bases, the J end lost 4 bases, and 14 bases lay between the germline ends.

This clonotype was picked up a small number of times. The V gene is TRBV2, the J gene TRBJ1-5, with D unclear. Germline V gene lookup returns CDR1 SNHLY and CDR2 FYNNEI. V gave up 1 base and J gave up 5 bases, with 9 bases separating them. This CDR3 is built from 14 residues. The CDR3 loop is CASSEGAGYQPQHF. Here the CDR3 DNA reads TGTGCCAGCAGTGAAGGGGCGGGTTATCAGCCCCAGCATTTT. The full variable domain, completed using reference TRBV2 and TRBJ1-5, is EPEVTQTPSHQVTQMGQEVILRCVPISNHLYFYWYRQILGQKVEFLVSFYNNEISEKSEIFDDQFSVERPDGSNFTLKIRSTKLEDSAMYFCASSEGAGYQPQHFGDGTRLSIL.

This clonotype has a handful of counts. The chain has TRBV7-8 and TRBJ2-3; 13 positions agree with TRBD2. The CDR3 covers 17 residues. Germline CDR1 reads SGHVS; CDR2 reads FQNEAQ. V lost 5 bases and J lost 4; bases outside the gene matches: 9. CDR3 nucleotides: TGTGCCAGCAGCCGACCGGGACTAGCGGGGAACCCAGATACGCAGTATTTT. Its protein is CASSRPGLAGNPDTQYF.

At least ten counts were recorded for this clonotype. This chain joins TRBV7-9 and TRBJ2-3; D tentatively reads TRBD1 or TRBD2 (5 bases each). CDR1 is SEHNR, CDR2 FQNEAQ, per germline (reference sequence). The CDR3 extends over 15 amino acids. V lost 2 bases to trimming and J lost 4 bases, with 13 bases between them. The CDR3 protein is CASSLQGVGADTQYF. CDR3 coding DNA: TGTGCCAGCAGCTTACAGGGAGTGGGCGCAGATACGCAGTATTTT.

This chain's CDR3 is CASSQGDQGKAFF. The CDR3 DNA reads as TGTGCCAGCAGCCAAGGGGATCAGGGGAAAGCTTTCTTT. This rearrangement joins TRBV3-1 to TRBJ1-1, with D possibly matching TRBD1 (6 bases). Germline CDR1 LGHDT, CDR2 YNNKEL (reference sequence). This CDR3 has 13 residues. The V gene lost 1 base and the J gene lost 9 bases, with 12 bases spanning the gap.

This clonotype was detected many times. The rearrangement joins TRBV29-1 to TRBJ2-7, with 7 bases fitting TRBD1. Germline V gene data show CDR1 as SQVTM and CDR2 as ANQGSEA. Trimming at V came to 4 bases and at J to 4 bases, leaving 7 bases not matched to a gene. The CDR3 covers 13 residues. CDR3 sequence (DNA): TGCAGCGTTGCGGACAGGTCCCCTTACGAGCAGTACTTC. Protein product: CSVADRSPYEQYF.

This chain joins TRBV24-1 and TRBJ2-5, with 9 positions matching TRBD2. V shed 6 bases, J shed 2 bases, and the junction held 12 bases outside the gene matches. Germline CDR1 reads KGHDR; CDR2 reads SFDVKD. This CDR3 is 17 amino acids long. CDR3: CATSWRGGPDAQETQYF. In nucleotides, the CDR3 is TGTGCCACCAGTTGGCGGGGGGGGCCTGACGCTCAAGAGACCCAGTACTTC.

The rearrangement joins TRBV2 to TRBJ1-2; a possible D gene is TRBD1 (5 bases). CDR3 size: 14 residues. V lost 5 bases and J 3 bases, leaving 13 bases between the germline ends. Germline V CDR1 and CDR2: SNHLY, FYNNEI. The CDR3 bases are TGTGCCAGCAGTCCCAGGGCTCTTTACTATGGCTACACCTTC. This gives the protein CASSPRALYYGYTF.

This clonotype was counted ten times or more. The V and J genes are TRBV3-1 and TRBJ2-5; D remains ambiguous. Germline V gene data show CDR1 as LGHDT and CDR2 as YNNKEL (reference sequence). The CDR3 is 15 residues long. Trimming took off 0 bases at V and 5 bases at J, with 13 bases between the two ends. In DNA form, the CDR3 reads TGTGCCAGCAGCCAAGAGCACAGTACCTTGGAGACCCAGTACTTC. Translating gives CASSQEHSTLETQYF.

The chain joins TRBV7-2 to TRBJ1-6, with D possibly matching TRBD1 (5 bases). The CDR3 runs to 13 residues. Germline CDR1 reads SGHTA; CDR2 reads FQGNSA. V lost 5 bases and J 7 bases, leaving 9 bases between the germline ends. This CDR3 is CASSRGGNSPLHF. In DNA, the CDR3 is TGTGCCAGCAGCCGGGGGGGGAATTCACCCCTCCACTTT.

The sample holds many counts of this clonotype. This chain uses TRBV3-1 with TRBJ2-1, with 7 bases aligning to TRBD1. Germline CDR1 reads LGHDT; CDR2 reads YNNKEL (reference sequence). This CDR3 has 13 amino acids. Trimming cost V 4 bases and J 9 bases; bases outside gene matches: 6. For the CDR3, the DNA is TGTGCCAGCAGCCCCAACGACAGGGCTGAGCAGTTCTTC. It is translated as CASSPNDRAEQFF.

The chain's CDR3 is CASSQVSSGPGANVLTF. Here the CDR3 DNA reads TGCGCCAGCAGCCAAGTTAGTTCGGGACCTGGGGCCAACGTCCTGACTTTC. This chain links TRBV4-1 with TRBJ2-6, with D perhaps matching TRBD1 or TRBD2 (5 bases each). The CDR3 contains 17 residues. Trimming removed 1 base from V and 2 bases from J, with 12 bases in between. Germline CDR1 reads MGHRA; CDR2 reads YSYEKL.

The chain uses TRBV5-1 and TRBJ1-2, with a weak D call TRBD1 (6 bases). CDR3 length equals 15 residues. CDR1 SGHRS and CDR2 YFSETQ come from the germline V gene. V dropped 3 bases and J dropped 5 bases, with 17 bases sitting between them. The chain's CDR3 is CASSWDSGTHYGYTF. DNA of the CDR3: TGCGCCAGCAGCTGGGATTCCGGGACACATTATGGCTACACCTTC.

The table lists this clonotype with a few counts. The J gene is TRBJ2-1, the V gene TRBV11-2, with D possibly TRBD1 on 6 matching bases. The germline CDR1 and CDR2 sequences are SGHAT and FQNNGV. This CDR3 has 14 residues. The ends were cut back, 4 bases at V and 4 bases at J, with 11 bases in the middle. In DNA form, the CDR3 reads TGTGCCAGCAGCTCCTTTGGGACATACAATGAGCAGTTCTTC. The encoded protein is CASSSFGTYNEQFF.

This clonotype was detected many times. The rearrangement links TRBV6-6 to TRBJ2-7, with 14 bases fitting TRBD2. CDR1 MNHNY and CDR2 SVGAGI come from the germline V gene (reference sequence). V shed 6 bases, J shed 7 bases, and the junction held 8 bases outside the gene matches. The CDR3 loop spans 15 amino acids. The chain's CDR3 is CASSQAGLAGVEQYF. The CDR3 coding sequence is TGTGCCAGCAGCCAAGCGGGACTAGCGGGAGTTGAGCAGTACTTC.

This clonotype showed up many times. The gene calls are TRBV18 and TRBJ1-5; TRBD1 matches 11 bases. J lost 3 bases, V lost 3 bases, and 10 bases had no gene match. CDR3 size: 18 residues. Germline loops: CDR1 KGHSH, CDR2 LQKENI. Here the CDR3 reads CASSPFGPGQGANQPQHF. The CDR3 DNA is TGTGCCAGCTCACCCTTTGGACCAGGACAGGGGGCCAATCAGCCCCAGCATTTT. Combining the CDR3 with reference TRBV18 and TRBJ1-5 gives the whole variable domain NAGVMQNPRHLVRRRGQEARLRCSPMKGHSHVYWYRQLPEEGLKFMVYLQKENIIDESGMPKERFSAEFPKEGPSILRIQQVVRGDSAAYFCASSPFGPGQGANQPQHFGDGTRLSIL.

This clonotype was seen at least ten times. The V and J genes are TRBV3-1 and TRBJ2-3; TRBD2 matches 11 bases. The CDR3 has 16 amino acids. Germline CDR1 LGHDT, CDR2 YNNKEL (reference sequence). After removal of 2 bases from V and 4 bases from J, the junction contained 5 bases not matched to a gene. CDR3 protein: CASSQLTSGGSDTQYF. The CDR3 nucleotides are TGTGCCAGCAGCCAACTTACTAGCGGGGGCTCAGATACGCAGTATTTT.

In this sample, this clonotype turned up many times. The J gene is TRBJ1-1, the V gene TRBV5-1; no definite D call. The germline gives CDR1 SGHRS, CDR2 YFSETQ. Trimming took 0 bases from V and 4 from J, leaving 7 bases between them. The CDR3 consists of 13 residues. The CDR3 nucleotides are TGCGCCAGCAGCTTGGAGGTGAGCACTGAAGCTTTCTTT. It specifies CASSLEVSTEAFF. The full variable domain, with the rest looked up from reference TRBV5-1 and TRBJ1-1, is KAGVTQTPRYLIKTRGQQVTLSCSPISGHRSVSWYQQTPGQGLQFLFEYFSETQRNKGNFPGRFSGRQFSNSRSEMNVSTLELGDSALYLCASSLEVSTEAFFGQGTRLTVV.

This clonotype appeared many times. The chain couples TRBV4-2 to TRBJ2-3, with 10 nucleotides matching TRBD1. Germline CDR1 reads LGHNA; CDR2 reads YNFKEQ. This CDR3 spans 16 amino acids. V lost 4 bases, J lost 2 bases, and 6 bases stayed unmatched. This chain's CDR3 is CASSPRGQGSTDTQYF. The CDR3 nucleotides read TGTGCCAGCAGCCCGAGGGGACAGGGGTCCACAGATACGCAGTATTTT.

This clonotype appeared many times. This chain links TRBV28 with TRBJ2-3; D possibly corresponds to TRBD2 (5 bases). Germline-derived CDR1 and CDR2 are MDHEN and SYDVKM. The CDR3 covers 15 residues. With 2 bases removed from V and 4 bases from J, the gap between germline ends came to 13 bases. Written as DNA, the CDR3 is TGTGCCAGCAGTTTACCCGGGATCGTCGCAGATACGCAGTATTTT. Its protein product is CASSLPGIVADTQYF.

This clonotype was counted many times. V usage is TRBV24-1 and J usage is TRBJ2-1; 9 positions match TRBD1. J was trimmed by 7 bases and V by 6 bases; bases with no gene match: 9. Germline V gives CDR1 KGHDR, CDR2 SFDVKD. CDR3 length equals 15 residues. The CDR3 loop reads CATSFSGTGTNEQFF. CDR3 DNA sequence: TGTGCCACCAGTTTCTCTGGGACAGGGACGAATGAGCAGTTCTTC.

This clonotype was detected only a few times. A clone one base away is much larger, so this may be a read error. This sequence joins TRBV7-3 and TRBJ2-6; 9 nucleotides line up with TRBD1. V shed 5 bases and J 0 bases; nucleotides not matched to a gene: 2. CDR3 length equals 16 residues. Germline CDR1 reads SGHTA; CDR2 reads FQGTGA. The CDR3, as DNA: TGTGCCAGCAGCGTGACAGGGGGCTCTGGGGCCAACGTCCTGACTTTC. As protein: CASSVTGGSGANVLTF.

This clonotype was picked up many times. V usage is TRBV3-1 and J usage is TRBJ2-3; unclear D gene. The CDR3 is 14 amino acids. Germline assignment: CDR1 LGHDT and CDR2 YNNKEL (reference sequence). V was trimmed by 4 bases and J by 6 bases, leaving 14 bases between them. CDR3 coding DNA: TGTGCCAGCAGCCCCGGTGGGTTGCGCGATACGCAGTATTTT. Encoded protein: CASSPGGLRDTQYF.

The chain has TRBV28 and TRBJ1-1; D not certain. Per germline, CDR1 MDHEN and CDR2 SYDVKM. This CDR3 region has 13 residues. Trimming shortened V by 6 bases and J by 1 base, and 9 bases separated the two germline ends. In DNA form, the CDR3 reads TGTGCCAGCAGCCAAGGAAAGAACACTGAAGCTTTCTTT. Translation gives CASSQGKNTEAFF. The variable domain in full, with the rest retrieved from reference TRBV28 and TRBJ1-1, is DVKVTQSSRYLVKRTGEKVFLECVQDMDHENMFWYRQDPGLGLRLIYFSYDVKMKEKGDIPEGYSVSREKKERFSLILESASTNQTSMYLCASSQGKNTEAFFGQGTRLTVV.

This clonotype was counted ten times or more. The CDR3 coding sequence is TGTGCCAGCAGCAGAGACACCTACTACGAGCAGTACGTC. This translates into CASSRDTYYEQYV. The chain employs TRBV11-1 and TRBJ2-7; D remains ambiguous. Germline V gives CDR1 SGHAT, CDR2 FQDESV (reference sequence). The CDR3 consists of 13 residues. V was trimmed by 5 bases and J by 3 bases, leaving 11 bases between them.

This clonotype turned up a few times. The chain links TRBV7-9 to TRBJ2-3, with 11 bases lining up with TRBD2. J lost 2 bases, V lost 7 bases, and 5 bases had no gene match. Per the germline V gene, CDR1 is SEHNR and CDR2 is FQNEAQ (reference sequence). The CDR3 runs to 15 residues. In DNA form, the CDR3 reads TGTGCCAGCATGGGGACTAGCGGTTCCACAGATACGCAGTATTTT. This sequence encodes CASMGTSGSTDTQYF.

This clonotype was picked up a small number of times. J is TRBJ1-3 and V is TRBV18; D uncertain. This CDR3 comprises 14 residues. Trimming took 3 bases from V and 2 from J, leaving 8 bases between them. Germline values: CDR1 KGHSH, CDR2 LQKENI. The CDR3 DNA reads TGTGCCAGCTCACCCGAGAAGACTGGAAACACCATATATTTT. Its protein is CASSPEKTGNTIYF.

This clonotype was found many times. The chain recombines TRBV28 with TRBJ1-1; no clear D gene. V was trimmed by 5 bases and J by 3 bases, leaving 19 bases between them. Germline V CDR1 and CDR2: MDHEN, SYDVKM. This CDR3 has 16 residues. CDR3 in amino acids: CASSDLGQIPDTEAFF. As DNA, the CDR3 is TGTGCCAGCAGTGACCTAGGGCAAATCCCTGACACTGAAGCTTTCTTT.